Listed below are T cell receptor beta chains from one sample, sequenced in a study of blood T cell repertoires in COVID-19. Sequencing was performed with immunoSEQ multiplex PCR; in TCRdb, only in-frame clones are kept and a portion is missing. The data show approximately 280,000 clones, with around 88% seen just once and approximately 4.6% held by the top ten. Specimen: peripheral blood. The receptor set was obtained from a man between 35 and 55 years old with acute or convalescent COVID-19. CDR3s include the opening cysteine and the closing phenylalanine or tryptophan. A D gene is named only where the DNA matches it firmly. Expanded clones get a size class; other rows say once, few or many, or leave the size out.

D gene	CDR3 length	V gene	J gene	clone size	CDR3 protein	CDR3 DNA
TRBD1	16	TRBV7-9	TRBJ1-2	once	CASTRSIGGQQYGYTF	TGTGCCAGCACCCGAAGTATAGGGGGACAGCAATATGGCTACACCTTC
TRBD1	16	TRBV4-1	TRBJ2-7	NA	CASSPRTGGIAYEQYF	TGCGCCAGCAGCCCGAGAACAGGGGGCATTGCCTACGAGCAGTACTTC
NA	12	TRBV12-5	TRBJ1-5	NA	CASGRGGQPQHF	TGTGCTAGTGGCCGGGGGGGTCAGCCCCAGCATTTT
NA	12	TRBV12-3/TRBV12-4	TRBJ2-5	NA	CASSQAQETQYF	TGTGCCAGCAGTCAGGCCCAAGAGACCCAGTACTTC
NA	15	TRBV24-1	TRBJ2-3	NA	CATSDSRAPGDTQYF	TGTGCCACCAGTGATTCCCGGGCCCCGGGGGATACGCAGTATTTT
NA	14	TRBV5-1	TRBJ1-4	NA	CASSPLPPSEKLFF	TGCGCCAGCAGCCCCCTGCCCCCAAGCGAAAAACTGTTTTTT
NA	17	TRBV11-2	TRBJ1-6	NA	CASSLVTGPVYNSPLHF	TGTGCCAGCAGCTTAGTTACAGGGCCAGTTTATAATTCACCCCTCCACTTT
NA	15	TRBV7-9	TRBJ2-7	NA	CASSPKPFNSYEQYF	TGTGCCAGCAGCCCAAAGCCCTTCAACTCCTACGAGCAGTACTTC
TRBD2	12	TRBV7-9	TRBJ2-7	NA	CASTLGGVEQYF	TGTGCCAGCACTCTGGGGGGGGTCGAGCAGTACTTC
NA	14	TRBV19	TRBJ1-1	NA	CASSIPGRVTEAFF	TGTGCCAGTAGTATCCCCGGGAGGGTAACTGAAGCTTTCTTT
NA	14	TRBV27	TRBJ1-5	once	CASSAGLSNQPQHF	TGTGCCAGCAGTGCAGGGTTGAGCAATCAGCCCCAGCATTTT
NA	14	TRBV6-6	TRBJ1-1	NA	CASSATGSNTEAFF	TGTGCCAGCAGTGCAACAGGGTCGAACACTGAAGCTTTCTTT
NA	15	TRBV10-2	TRBJ1-2	NA	CASSDFRAGNYGYTF	TGCGCCAGCAGTGACTTTCGGGCAGGGAACTATGGCTACACCTTC
NA	15	TRBV21-1	TRBJ2-2	once	CASSKVFRRGGELFF	TGTGCCAGCAGCAAAGTTTTTCGGAGAGGGGGGGAGCTGTTTTTT
NA	14	TRBV6-5	TRBJ1-5	NA	CASSPLLDNQPQHF	TGTGCCAGCAGTCCGCTGCTAGATAATCAGCCCCAGCATTTT
TRBD1	14	TRBV6-6	TRBJ1-1	NA	CATIFDRGNTEAFF	TGTGCCACTATATTCGACAGGGGAAACACTGAAGCTTTCTTT
NA	12	TRBV7-2	TRBJ2-5	once	CASSLDGKTQYF	TGTGCCAGCAGCTTAGATGGCAAGACCCAGTACTTC
NA	12	TRBV14	TRBJ1-3	few	CASSQARNTIYF	TGTGCCAGCAGCCAGGCCAGAAACACCATATATTTT
NA	14	TRBV5-1	TRBJ1-1	few	CASSYRALSTEAFF	TGCGCCAGCAGCTACAGGGCCCTGAGCACTGAAGCTTTCTTT
NA	14	TRBV6-5	TRBJ2-7	NA	CASRNRQSSYEQYF	TGTGCCAGCAGGAACAGACAGAGCTCCTACGAGCAGTACTTC
TRBD1	13	TRBV29-1	TRBJ1-2	NA	CSVEGQGAGGYTF	TGCAGCGTGGAGGGACAGGGTGCCGGTGGCTACACCTTC
NA	15	TRBV15	TRBJ2-7	NA	CATSRAGALAYEQYF	TGTGCCACCAGCAGAGCAGGGGCCCTTGCCTACGAGCAGTACTTC
NA	17	TRBV21-1	TRBJ2-1	NA	CASSATGTGILYNEQFF	TGTGCCAGCAGCGCTACCGGGACAGGGATACTGTACAATGAGCAGTTCTTC
TRBD1	14	TRBV6-6	TRBJ2-7	NA	CASKLGQGLYEQYF	TGTGCCAGCAAATTAGGACAGGGACTCTACGAGCAGTACTTC
TRBD1	15	TRBV5-6	TRBJ1-2	NA	CASKETGTGDYGYTF	TGTGCCAGCAAAGAGACCGGGACAGGGGACTATGGCTACACCTTC
TRBD1	13	TRBV29-1	TRBJ1-4	NA	CSATPVQGGKLFF	TGCAGCGCCACACCTGTACAGGGGGGAAAACTGTTTTTT
TRBD1	13	TRBV19	TRBJ1-5	many	CASSGTGAQPQHF	TGTGCCAGTAGTGGGACAGGGGCTCAGCCCCAGCATTTT
NA	11	TRBV24-1	TRBJ1-2	NA	CATSDQYGYTF	TGTGCCACCAGTGACCAGTATGGCTACACCTTC
TRBD1	15	TRBV19	TRBJ2-1	NA	CASSMGTGLFDEQFF	TGTGCCAGTAGTATGGGGACAGGCCTATTTGATGAGCAGTTCTTC
TRBD2	16	TRBV19	TRBJ2-2	NA	CASSILAGQNTGELFF	TGTGCCAGTAGTATTCTAGCGGGCCAAAACACCGGGGAGCTGTTTTTT
NA	16	TRBV5-1	TRBJ1-1	NA	CASSLEGRGSIASAFF	TGCGCCAGCAGCTTGGAGGGTCGGGGGTCAATTGCCTCAGCTTTCTTT
NA	11	TRBV12-3/TRBV12-4	TRBJ2-1	once	CASVNRDEQFF	TGTGCCAGCGTCAACAGAGATGAGCAGTTCTTC